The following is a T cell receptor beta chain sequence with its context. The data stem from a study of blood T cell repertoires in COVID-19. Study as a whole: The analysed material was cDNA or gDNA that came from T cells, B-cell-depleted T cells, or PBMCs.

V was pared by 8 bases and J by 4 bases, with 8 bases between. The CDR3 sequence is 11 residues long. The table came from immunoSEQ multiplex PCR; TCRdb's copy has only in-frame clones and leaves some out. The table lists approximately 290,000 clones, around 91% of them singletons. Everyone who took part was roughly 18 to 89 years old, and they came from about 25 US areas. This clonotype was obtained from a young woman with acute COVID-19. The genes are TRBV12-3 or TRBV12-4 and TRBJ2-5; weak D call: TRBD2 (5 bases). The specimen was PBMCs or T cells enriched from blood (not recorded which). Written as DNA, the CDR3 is TGTGCCAGCCTGGCGGGAGAGACCCAGTACTTC. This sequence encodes CASLAGETQYF.